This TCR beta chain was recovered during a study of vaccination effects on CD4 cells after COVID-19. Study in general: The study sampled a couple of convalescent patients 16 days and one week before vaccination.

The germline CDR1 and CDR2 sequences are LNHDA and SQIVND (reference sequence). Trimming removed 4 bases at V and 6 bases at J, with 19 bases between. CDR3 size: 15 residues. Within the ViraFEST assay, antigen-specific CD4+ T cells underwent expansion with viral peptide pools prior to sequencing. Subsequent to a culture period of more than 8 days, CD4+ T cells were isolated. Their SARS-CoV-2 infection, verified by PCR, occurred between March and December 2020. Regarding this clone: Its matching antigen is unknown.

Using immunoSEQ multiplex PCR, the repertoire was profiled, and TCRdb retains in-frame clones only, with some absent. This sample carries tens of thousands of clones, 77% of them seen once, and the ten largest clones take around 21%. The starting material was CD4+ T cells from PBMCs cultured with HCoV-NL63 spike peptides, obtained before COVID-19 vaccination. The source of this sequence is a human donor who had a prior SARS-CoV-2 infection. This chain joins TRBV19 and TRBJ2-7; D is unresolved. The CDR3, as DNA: TGTGCCAGTAGTACCTACCCCCCGGCCCGTGGCGAGCAGTACTTC. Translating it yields CASSTYPPARGEQYF. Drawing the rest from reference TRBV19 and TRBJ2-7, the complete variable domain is DGGITQSPKYLFRKEGQNVTLSCEQNLNHDAMYWYRQDPGQGLRLIYYSQIVNDFQKGDIAEGYSVSREKKESFPLTVTSAQKNPTAFYLCASSTYPPARGEQYFGPGTRLTVT.